Listed below are T cell receptor beta chains from one sample, sequenced in a study of shared clonotypes between healthy human individuals. Clones were read by immunoSEQ multiplex PCR, and TCRdb kept only the in-frame ones, dropping some. The repertoire has millions of clones, over 85% of them found once; the top ten carry about 0.41%. The specimen sequenced was naive CD4+ T cells from PBMCs. Receptor source: a man aged 18 to 30 in good health. Some clones in this sample may be carry-over from other donors' samples. Both conserved end residues are part of each CDR3. A D gene is named only where the DNA matches it firmly. Only part of the rows carry a size: once, few, many, or a class if the clone is expanded.

J | D | size | V | CDR3 | DNA
TRBJ2-2 | . | . | TRBV27 | CASRGWGVDTGELFF | TGTGCCAGCAGGGGGTGGGGGGTCGACACCGGGGAGCTGTTTTTT
TRBJ2-7 | TRBD1 | . | TRBV19 | CASSPGQAYEQYF | TGTGCCAGTAGTCCGGGACAGGCCTACGAGCAGTACTTC
TRBJ1-5 | . | . | TRBV14 | CASSLWTGQPQHF | TGTGCCAGCAGCCTGTGGACGGGACAGCCCCAGCATTTT
TRBJ2-7 | . | . | TRBV28 | CASSYLKREQYF | TGTGCCAGCAGTTACCTAAAAAGAGAGCAGTACTTC
TRBJ2-3 | . | . | TRBV10-3 | CATSGRSSRATDTQYF | TGTGCCACCTCCGGACGCTCCTCCAGGGCCACAGATACGCAGTATTTT
TRBJ2-5 | TRBD2 | . | TRBV7-8 | CASSYTGLAVGETQYF | TGTGCCAGCAGCTACACCGGTCTAGCGGTGGGAGAGACCCAGTACTTC
TRBJ2-1 | TRBD2 | . | TRBV9 | CASSPTSGSSDEQFF | TGTGCCAGCAGCCCGACTAGCGGGAGTAGCGATGAGCAGTTCTTC
TRBJ2-5 | TRBD1 | . | TRBV15 | CATSKDYRGIGETQYF | TGTGCCACCAGCAAAGATTACAGGGGGATCGGGGAGACCCAGTACTTC
TRBJ2-7 | . | . | TRBV7-2 | CASSSGGTAPHYEQYF | TGTGCCAGCAGCTCAGGGGGGACAGCTCCCCACTACGAGCAGTACTTC
TRBJ1-1 | . | . | TRBV4-3 | CASSQGSHTEAFF | TGCGCCAGCAGCCAAGGGTCCCACACTGAAGCTTTCTTT
TRBJ2-7 | . | . | TRBV10-2 | CASSEVGISYEQYF | TGCGCCAGCAGTGAGGTGGGTATCTCCTACGAGCAGTACTTC
TRBJ1-3 | . | . | TRBV7-2 | CASSPRSGTGNTIYF | TGTGCCAGCAGCCCACGATCCGGGACAGGAAACACCATATATTTT
TRBJ1-3 | . | . | TRBV4-2 | CASSPRGGFSGNTIYF | TGTGCCAGCAGCCCTAGGGGGGGTTTCTCTGGAAACACCATATATTTT
TRBJ1-2 | . | . | TRBV6-5 | CASSPRPRGAGYTF | TGTGCCAGCAGCCCAAGGCCCCGAGGGGCTGGCTACACCTTC
TRBJ2-5 | TRBD1 | . | TRBV28 | CASSTIQILTTGIRRTQYF | TGTGCCAGCAGCACTATTCAAATCCTTACGACAGGGATTAGGAGGACCCAGTACTTC
TRBJ2-2 | . | . | TRBV2 | CASGGEGAELFF | TGTGCCAGCGGCGGGGAGGGGGCGGAGCTGTTTTTT
TRBJ2-5 | . | . | TRBV5-4 | CASSSGGAWETQYF | TGTGCCAGCAGCTCTGGGGGGGCTTGGGAGACCCAGTACTTC
TRBJ2-1 | . | . | TRBV29-1 | CSGRAGQNEQFF | TGCAGCGGGAGGGCCGGGCAAAATGAGCAGTTCTTC
TRBJ2-2 | TRBD2 | once | TRBV9 | CASSVDYGRANTGELFF | TGTGCCAGCAGCGTAGATTACGGGAGGGCGAACACCGGGGAGCTGTTTTTT
TRBJ1-5 | . | . | TRBV28 | CASNGDYSNQPQHF | TGTGCCAGCAACGGGGATTATAGCAATCAGCCCCAGCATTTT
TRBJ2-3 | TRBD1 | . | TRBV18 | CASSPDRVTDTQYF | TGTGCCAGCTCACCAGACAGGGTCACAGATACGCAGTATTTT
TRBJ2-2 | . | . | TRBV7-9 | CASSSSGNTGELFF | TGTGCCAGCAGCAGTTCGGGTAACACCGGGGAGCTGTTTTTT
TRBJ2-5 | TRBD2 | . | TRBV5-1 | CASSRTSGRGETQYF | TGCGCCAGCAGCCGGACTAGCGGGAGAGGAGAGACCCAGTACTTC
TRBJ1-2 | . | . | TRBV10-3 | CAISRDTDLYTF | TGTGCCATCAGTAGGGACACGGATCTCTACACCTTC
TRBJ2-5 | . | . | TRBV20-1 | CSATWETQYF | TGCAGTGCTACATGGGAGACCCAGTACTTC
TRBJ2-1 | TRBD1 | once | TRBV27 | CASSPGQGDEQFF | TGTGCCAGCAGTCCGGGACAGGGCGATGAGCAGTTCTTC
TRBJ1-4 | . | . | TRBV7-9 | CASRQTGFGEKLFF | TGTGCCAGCAGACAAACAGGGTTTGGCGAAAAACTGTTTTTT
TRBJ2-7 | . | . | TRBV28 | CASSLPQLEQYF | TGTGCCAGCAGTTTACCACAGCTCGAGCAGTACTTC
TRBJ2-7 | . | . | TRBV28 | CASSLLGGAGTEQYF | TGTGCCAGCAGTTTACTAGGTGGGGCAGGAACCGAGCAGTACTTC
TRBJ2-1 | . | . | TRBV11-2 | CASRDGAYNEQFF | TGTGCCAGCAGGGACGGGGCTTACAATGAGCAGTTCTTC
TRBJ1-4 | TRBD1 | . | TRBV28 | CASQQPQTGGEKLFF | TGTGCCAGCCAACAACCCCAGACAGGGGGGGAAAAACTGTTTTTT
TRBJ1-1 | . | . | TRBV28 | CASSPGANTEAFF | TGTGCCAGCAGTCCAGGGGCAAACACTGAAGCTTTCTTT
TRBJ1-3 | . | . | TRBV30 | CAWTEGFSGNTIYF | TGTGCCTGGACGGAGGGGTTCTCTGGAAACACCATATATTTT
TRBJ2-7 | TRBD1 | . | TRBV5-1 | CASSRGTGPAHEQYF | TGCGCCAGCAGCCGCGGGACAGGCCCAGCCCACGAGCAGTACTTC
TRBJ2-7 | . | . | TRBV29-1 | CSVEGDTLYEQYF | TGCAGCGTTGAGGGGGACACCCTCTACGAGCAGTACTTC
TRBJ2-2 | . | . | TRBV5-1 | CASSLAGDGTGELFF | TGCGCCAGCAGCTTGGCGGGAGACGGCACCGGGGAGCTGTTTTTT
TRBJ2-7 | . | once | TRBV28 | CASSLYAPRGEQYF | TGTGCCAGCAGTTTATACGCTCCCCGTGGCGAGCAGTACTTC
TRBJ2-5 | . | . | TRBV5-1 | CASSLAARQETQYF | TGCGCCAGCAGCTTGGCAGCGAGGCAAGAGACCCAGTACTTC
TRBJ2-5 | TRBD2 | . | TRBV28 | CASSGREAAVQETQYF | TGTGCCAGTTCTGGGCGGGAGGCCGCCGTGCAAGAGACCCAGTACTTC
TRBJ2-3 | TRBD2 | . | TRBV28 | CASSLSSGGGLDTQYF | TGTGCCAGCAGTTTATCTAGCGGGGGGGGGTTAGATACGCAGTATTTT
TRBJ2-5 | . | . | TRBV7-9 | CASSLGVSGAPRETQYF | TGTGCCAGCAGCTTAGGGGTTAGCGGCGCCCCTCGGGAGACCCAGTACTTC
TRBJ1-1 | TRBD1 | . | TRBV30 | CAWSDRGRTEAFF | TGTGCCTGGTCTGACAGGGGGCGGACTGAAGCTTTCTTT
TRBJ1-4 | . | . | TRBV5-4 | CASSLVGGGQKNEKLFF | TGTGCCAGCAGCTTGGTGGGCGGCGGACAGAAAAATGAAAAACTGTTTTTT
TRBJ1-2 | . | . | TRBV29-1 | CSVEGGIPNYGYTF | TGCAGCGTTGAAGGGGGAATACCTAACTATGGCTACACCTTC
TRBJ2-3 | . | . | TRBV7-3 | CASSPTSRSTDTQYF | TGTGCCAGCAGCCCTACTAGCCGTAGCACAGATACGCAGTATTTT
TRBJ1-2 | TRBD1 | few | TRBV5-4 | CASSLGAHRGVDGYTF | TGTGCCAGCAGTTTGGGGGCCCACAGGGGTGTCGATGGCTACACCTTC